Detailed here is one T cell receptor (beta chain). The CDR3 runs to 15 residues. The germline gives CDR1 MDHEN, CDR2 SYDVKM. With 5 bases clipped from V and 5 bases from J, the junction kept 8 bases outside the gene matches. These data belong to a study of glioma-infiltrating T cells after dendritic cell vaccination. Up to about 2 ug genomic DNA was used for TCRB CDR3 amplification. Sequenced by immunoSEQ multiplex PCR; TCRdb stores in-frame clones only, minus some. The sample consists of roughly 80,000 clones, 87% of them appearing once. Time point denoted: after dendritic cell vaccination, including at tumor progression/relapse. Fresh-frozen tumor tissue and more than two years of survival data were available for all.

The clonotype was recovered from a human donor with glioblastoma. The V and J genes are TRBV28 and TRBJ1-4, with 7 bases lining up with TRBD1. The material sequenced was blood, taken after dendritic cell vaccination. CDR3 nucleotide sequence: TGTGCCAGCAGTATTCCCGGGACAGACAATGAAAAACTGTTTTTT. It is translated as CASSIPGTDNEKLFF.